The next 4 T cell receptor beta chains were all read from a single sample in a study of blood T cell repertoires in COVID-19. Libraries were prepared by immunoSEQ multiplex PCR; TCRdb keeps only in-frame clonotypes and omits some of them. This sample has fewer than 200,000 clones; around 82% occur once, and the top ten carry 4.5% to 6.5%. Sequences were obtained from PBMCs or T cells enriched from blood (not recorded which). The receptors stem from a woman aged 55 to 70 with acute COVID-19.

Written as DNA, the CDR3 is TGCGCCAGCAGTCAATCCTCCCAGGGGGCGTGGGTCACTGAAGCTTTCTTT. Translating it yields CASSQSSQGAWVTEAFF. The chain is built from TRBV23-1 and TRBJ1-1; 8 bases match TRBD1. TRBV23-1 is an open reading frame, and its role is uncertain. This CDR3 comprises 17 residues. The trim removed 0 bases at V and 4 bases at J, leaving 10 bases unmatched.

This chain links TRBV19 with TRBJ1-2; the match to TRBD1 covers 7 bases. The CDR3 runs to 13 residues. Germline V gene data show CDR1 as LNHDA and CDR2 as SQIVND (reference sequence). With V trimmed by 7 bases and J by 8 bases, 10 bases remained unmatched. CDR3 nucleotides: TGTGCCAGTACCTTAGGAGGGGGCCGAGGCTACACCTTC. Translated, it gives CASTLGGGRGYTF.

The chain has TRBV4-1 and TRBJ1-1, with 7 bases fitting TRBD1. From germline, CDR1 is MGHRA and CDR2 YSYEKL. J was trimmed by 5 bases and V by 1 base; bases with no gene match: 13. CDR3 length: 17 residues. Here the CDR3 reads CASSQALKKGARTEAFF. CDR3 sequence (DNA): TGCGCCAGCAGCCAAGCTTTGAAGAAGGGGGCTCGGACTGAAGCTTTCTTT.

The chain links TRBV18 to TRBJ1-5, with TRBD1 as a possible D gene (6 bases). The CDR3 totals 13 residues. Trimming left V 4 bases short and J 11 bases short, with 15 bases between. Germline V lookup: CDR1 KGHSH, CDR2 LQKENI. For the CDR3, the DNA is TGTGCCAGCTCACAGACAGGTCCTGGAGCCCAGCATTTT. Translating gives CASSQTGPGAQHF.